This is a list of T cell receptor beta chains from one sample in a study of blood T cell repertoires in COVID-19. The repertoire was sequenced with immunoSEQ multiplex PCR; TCRdb's copy has only in-frame clones and lacks some. The data show about 170,000 clones, about 74% seen once. The sample consisted of peripheral blood. The receptors were gathered from a woman at least 80 years old with acute or convalescent COVID-19. The CDR3 runs from the conserved cysteine through the conserved F or W. D genes are given only for firm matches. Not every row has a clone size; where given, it reads once, few, many or a size class.

j_gene: TRBJ1-2
v_gene: TRBV3-1/TRBV3-2
abundance: NA
d_gene: NA
CDR3nt: TGTGCCAGCAGCCAAGAAGGGACACACTATGGCTACACCTTC
CDR3aa: CASSQEGTHYGYTF

j_gene: TRBJ2-1
v_gene: TRBV7-9
abundance: NA
d_gene: NA
CDR3nt: TGTGCCAGCAGCTCCCCAGGGTGGGATGAGCAGTTCTTC
CDR3aa: CASSSPGWDEQFF

j_gene: TRBJ1-5
v_gene: TRBV28
abundance: NA
d_gene: NA
CDR3nt: TGTGCCAGCAGTTCTTTAGGGGGAGTTGGCAATCAGCCCCAGCATTTT
CDR3aa: CASSSLGGVGNQPQHF

j_gene: TRBJ2-2
v_gene: TRBV6-2/TRBV6-3
abundance: NA
d_gene: NA
CDR3nt: TGTGCCAGCAGTTTGGAGACAGCGAACACCGGGGAGCTGTTTTTT
CDR3aa: CASSLETANTGELFF

j_gene: TRBJ1-3
v_gene: TRBV9
abundance: NA
d_gene: NA
CDR3nt: TGTGCCAGCAGCGTAGAATCCTCAGACTCTGGAAACACCATATATTTT
CDR3aa: CASSVESSDSGNTIYF

j_gene: TRBJ1-1
v_gene: TRBV5-6
abundance: few
d_gene: NA
CDR3nt: TGTGCCAGCAGTTTGGACAGCGAAGCTTTCTTT
CDR3aa: CASSLDSEAFF

j_gene: TRBJ2-3
v_gene: TRBV30
abundance: NA
d_gene: TRBD2
CDR3nt: TGTGCCTGGAGTAGCGGGAGTGGGGTTACGCAGTATTTT
CDR3aa: CAWSSGSGVTQYF

j_gene: TRBJ2-1
v_gene: TRBV7-2
abundance: few
d_gene: NA
CDR3nt: TGTGCCAGCAGCCCTCCTGGGAGCTCCTACAATGAGCAGTTCTTC
CDR3aa: CASSPPGSSYNEQFF

j_gene: TRBJ2-7
v_gene: TRBV2
abundance: NA
d_gene: TRBD2
CDR3nt: TGTGCCAGCACCCGGGGACTAGCGGGAGTAATCGGCTACGAGCAGTACTTC
CDR3aa: CASTRGLAGVIGYEQYF

j_gene: TRBJ1-1
v_gene: TRBV27
abundance: NA
d_gene: NA
CDR3nt: TGTGCCAGCAGTCCAACTCGGACTGAAGCTTTCTTT
CDR3aa: CASSPTRTEAFF

j_gene: TRBJ2-7
v_gene: TRBV29-1
abundance: few
d_gene: NA
CDR3nt: TGCAGCGCCACTACGCAGGGGTTGGCCTACGAGCAGTACTTC
CDR3aa: CSATTQGLAYEQYF

j_gene: TRBJ2-7
v_gene: TRBV6-5
abundance: NA
d_gene: TRBD1
CDR3nt: TGTGCCAGCAGTTACGGGACAGGGGAAGTCTACGAGCAGTACTTC
CDR3aa: CASSYGTGEVYEQYF

j_gene: TRBJ1-4
v_gene: TRBV3-1/TRBV3-2
abundance: few
d_gene: NA
CDR3nt: TGTGCCAGCAGCCAAAACAGGGCCGTTGAAAAACTGTTTTTT
CDR3aa: CASSQNRAVEKLFF

j_gene: TRBJ1-2
v_gene: TRBV29-1
abundance: NA
d_gene: NA
CDR3nt: TGCAGCGTTGACGGGTTAACCCCCCTCTATGGCTACACCTTC
CDR3aa: CSVDGLTPLYGYTF

j_gene: TRBJ1-2
v_gene: TRBV27
abundance: NA
d_gene: TRBD1
CDR3nt: TGTGCCAGCAGTTGGGGGACAGGGAAAAACTATGGCTACACCTTC
CDR3aa: CASSWGTGKNYGYTF

j_gene: TRBJ1-3
v_gene: TRBV30
abundance: NA
d_gene: TRBD1
CDR3nt: TGTGCCTGGAGGAGGGGACAGTCCTCTGGAAACACCATATATTTT
CDR3aa: CAWRRGQSSGNTIYF

j_gene: TRBJ2-7
v_gene: TRBV27
abundance: few
d_gene: NA
CDR3nt: TGTGCCAGCAGTACCAAGCAAACGGGATCCTTGGGTGAGCAGTACTTC
CDR3aa: CASSTKQTGSLGEQYF

j_gene: TRBJ2-5
v_gene: TRBV28
abundance: NA
d_gene: TRBD1
CDR3nt: TGTGCCAGCAGTTTAAGGGACAGGGGAGAGACCCAGTACTTC
CDR3aa: CASSLRDRGETQYF

j_gene: TRBJ1-1
v_gene: TRBV10-3
abundance: NA
d_gene: TRBD1
CDR3nt: TGTGCCTTCCGAACAGGGGGGAACACTGAAGCTTTCTTT
CDR3aa: CAFRTGGNTEAFF

j_gene: TRBJ1-1
v_gene: TRBV16
abundance: few
d_gene: NA
CDR3nt: TGTGCCAGCAGCCAATGGCGGGGCACTGAAGCTTTCTTT
CDR3aa: CASSQWRGTEAFF

j_gene: TRBJ2-3
v_gene: TRBV7-2
abundance: NA
d_gene: TRBD2
CDR3nt: TGTGCCAGCAGCTTAGATGCGGGAGCATACACAGATACGCAGTATTTT
CDR3aa: CASSLDAGAYTDTQYF

j_gene: TRBJ1-6
v_gene: TRBV4-1
abundance: many
d_gene: NA
CDR3nt: TGCGCCAGCAGCCAACCCCAGGGGAATTCACCCCTCCACTTT
CDR3aa: CASSQPQGNSPLHF

j_gene: TRBJ2-3
v_gene: TRBV28
abundance: NA
d_gene: NA
CDR3nt: TGTGCCAGCAGTTTGAGAGGGTACACAGATACGCAGTATTTT
CDR3aa: CASSLRGYTDTQYF

j_gene: TRBJ2-3
v_gene: TRBV7-2
abundance: NA
d_gene: NA
CDR3nt: TGTGCCAGCAGCCGGTCGCGGCCCGTCACAGATACGCAGTATTTT
CDR3aa: CASSRSRPVTDTQYF

j_gene: TRBJ1-1
v_gene: TRBV2
abundance: NA
d_gene: TRBD1
CDR3nt: TGTGCCAGCAATACTCAGGGGGCCGGGAACACTGAAGCTTTCTTT
CDR3aa: CASNTQGAGNTEAFF

j_gene: TRBJ1-1
v_gene: TRBV6-5
abundance: NA
d_gene: TRBD1
CDR3nt: TGTGCCAGCAGTTACCAAGGGGGCCGAACTGAAGCTTTCTTT
CDR3aa: CASSYQGGRTEAFF

j_gene: TRBJ1-1
v_gene: TRBV19
abundance: NA
d_gene: TRBD1
CDR3nt: TGTGCCAGTAGTAGGGACAGATCGAACACTGAAGCTTTCTTT
CDR3aa: CASSRDRSNTEAFF

j_gene: TRBJ2-5
v_gene: TRBV10-3
abundance: NA
d_gene: TRBD2
CDR3nt: TGTGCCATCAGGGGGACTAGCGGGAGGCAGGAGACCCAGTACTTC
CDR3aa: CAIRGTSGRQETQYF

j_gene: TRBJ1-1
v_gene: TRBV4-2
abundance: NA
d_gene: NA
CDR3nt: TGTGCCAGCAGCCAAGATAGCGAAAAATCTGAAGCTTTCTTT
CDR3aa: CASSQDSEKSEAFF

j_gene: TRBJ2-3
v_gene: TRBV18
abundance: NA
d_gene: TRBD2
CDR3nt: TGTGCCAGCTCACAGACTAGCGGGAGAGACACTACGCAGTATTTT
CDR3aa: CASSQTSGRDTTQYF

j_gene: TRBJ1-2
v_gene: TRBV11-2
abundance: few
d_gene: NA
CDR3nt: TGTGCCAGCAGCTTTCAGGGTAACTATGGCTACACCTTC
CDR3aa: CASSFQGNYGYTF

j_gene: TRBJ1-6
v_gene: TRBV6-6
abundance: once
d_gene: TRBD1
CDR3nt: TGTGCCAGCAGGGTACCGGGACAGAATAATTCACCCCTCCACTTT
CDR3aa: CASRVPGQNNSPLHF

j_gene: TRBJ2-1
v_gene: TRBV19
abundance: NA
d_gene: NA
CDR3nt: TGTGCCAGTAGTACCCAGTGGCTAGGGGCCGACAATGAGCAGTTCTTC
CDR3aa: CASSTQWLGADNEQFF

j_gene: TRBJ2-5
v_gene: TRBV5-1
abundance: NA
d_gene: NA
CDR3nt: TGCGCCAGCAAGGAGGGAGGCCCGGGGGAGACCCAGTACTTC
CDR3aa: CASKEGGPGETQYF

j_gene: TRBJ1-1
v_gene: TRBV29-1
abundance: few
d_gene: NA
CDR3nt: TGCAGCGTTTACTCGGACAGCCCAGAGGTAGCTTTCTTT
CDR3aa: CSVYSDSPEVAFF

j_gene: TRBJ2-3
v_gene: TRBV10-3
abundance: NA
d_gene: TRBD1
CDR3nt: TGTGCCATCACAGGAGAGGGACAGGGTTTGCATACGCAGTATTTT
CDR3aa: CAITGEGQGLHTQYF

j_gene: TRBJ2-1
v_gene: TRBV5-1
abundance: few
d_gene: TRBD2
CDR3nt: TGCGCCAGCAGCTTGGGCCCGGGACTAGCTGAAGAGCAGTTCTTC
CDR3aa: CASSLGPGLAEEQFF

j_gene: TRBJ1-2
v_gene: TRBV27
abundance: NA
d_gene: NA
CDR3nt: TGTGCCAGCAGCCAGGGCAAGGATGGCTACACCTTC
CDR3aa: CASSQGKDGYTF

j_gene: TRBJ2-7
v_gene: TRBV7-9
abundance: NA
d_gene: NA
CDR3nt: TGTGCCAGCACCACCGGAAGCTCAGGCACGGGGGAGCAGTACTTC
CDR3aa: CASTTGSSGTGEQYF

j_gene: TRBJ1-3
v_gene: TRBV5-1
abundance: NA
d_gene: NA
CDR3nt: TGCGCCAGCAGCTCGGACACCAGCTCTGGAAACACCATATATTTT
CDR3aa: CASSSDTSSGNTIYF

j_gene: TRBJ2-1
v_gene: TRBV29-1
abundance: NA
d_gene: NA
CDR3nt: TGCAGCGTTGGCGGGATGGTTATCGAGCAGTTCTTC
CDR3aa: CSVGGMVIEQFF

j_gene: TRBJ1-6
v_gene: TRBV5-1
abundance: NA
d_gene: NA
CDR3nt: TGCGCCAGCACCTACGACCAGGGGTCTAATTCACCCCTCCACTTT
CDR3aa: CASTYDQGSNSPLHF

j_gene: TRBJ2-7
v_gene: TRBV28
abundance: NA
d_gene: NA
CDR3nt: TGTGCCAGCAGGGAAGTGGAGGGCGAGCAGTACTTC
CDR3aa: CASREVEGEQYF

j_gene: TRBJ1-5
v_gene: TRBV18
abundance: NA
d_gene: TRBD1
CDR3nt: TGTGCCAGCTCATCGGACAGGGCTAGCAATCAGCCCCAGCATTTT
CDR3aa: CASSSDRASNQPQHF

j_gene: TRBJ2-1
v_gene: TRBV7-2
abundance: NA
d_gene: TRBD2
CDR3nt: TGTGCCAGCAGCTTCTGGACTAGCGGGATACATGAGCAGTTCTTC
CDR3aa: CASSFWTSGIHEQFF

j_gene: TRBJ2-3
v_gene: TRBV10-1
abundance: NA
d_gene: TRBD2
CDR3nt: TGCGCCAGCAGTGAGTCTTCGGGGGGGCAGTATTTT
CDR3aa: CASSESSGGQYF

j_gene: TRBJ1-1
v_gene: TRBV28
abundance: few
d_gene: TRBD1
CDR3nt: TGTGCCAGCAGTTTTCAGGGGGTCACTGAAGCTTTCTTT
CDR3aa: CASSFQGVTEAFF

j_gene: TRBJ2-1
v_gene: TRBV21-1
abundance: once
d_gene: NA
CDR3nt: TGTGCCAGCAGCAAAGGAATGGGGACAGGGTACAATGAGCAGTTCTTC
CDR3aa: CASSKGMGTGYNEQFF

j_gene: TRBJ2-7
v_gene: TRBV28
abundance: NA
d_gene: TRBD1
CDR3nt: TGTGCCAGCAGTACCAAAGTGGGACAGGGGCAGTACTTC
CDR3aa: CASSTKVGQGQYF

j_gene: TRBJ2-7
v_gene: TRBV5-1
abundance: NA
d_gene: NA
CDR3nt: TGCGCCAGCAGCTCCTCTTCCCCCTCCTACGAGCAGTACTTC
CDR3aa: CASSSSSPSYEQYF

j_gene: TRBJ2-5
v_gene: TRBV2
abundance: NA
d_gene: NA
CDR3nt: TGTGCCAGCAGTGAAGCGCTAAGCAGGGTGACCCAGTACTTC
CDR3aa: CASSEALSRVTQYF

j_gene: TRBJ1-1
v_gene: TRBV20-1
abundance: few
d_gene: NA
CDR3nt: TGCAGTGCTTTACAAGACACTGAAGCTTTCTTT
CDR3aa: CSALQDTEAFF

j_gene: TRBJ1-6
v_gene: TRBV28
abundance: NA
d_gene: TRBD1
CDR3nt: TGTGCCAGCAGTCCCCAGGGACAGGTGGGGGCCTCACCCCTCCACTTT
CDR3aa: CASSPQGQVGASPLHF

j_gene: TRBJ2-1
v_gene: TRBV4-3
abundance: few
d_gene: TRBD2
CDR3nt: TGCGCCAGCAGCCAAACTCGGGAGGGCCGGGAGCAGTTCTTC
CDR3aa: CASSQTREGREQFF

j_gene: TRBJ2-5
v_gene: TRBV29-1
abundance: NA
d_gene: NA
CDR3nt: TGCAGCGGGCGGTCAGGAGGAGAGACCCAGTACTTC
CDR3aa: CSGRSGGETQYF